This TCR beta chain was retrieved from a study of T cells expressing NK-cell markers. TCRdb reprocessed the 5' RACE reads and stores each CDR3 protein as one record, lacking DNA. Its table lists about 150,000 distinct CDR3 sequences. Germline assignment: CDR1 LNHNV and CDR2 YYDKDF (reference sequence). The CDR3 runs to 17 residues. This sequence joins TRBV15 and TRBJ1-2; TCRdb's D gene call, TRBD1, goes unchecked for lack of DNA. The TCR sequence derives from a woman between 50 and 59 years old in good health. Sequences were obtained from blood T cells: a sorted CD56 or NKG2C T cell subset, CD4+ or CD8+ T cells, or bulk PBMC T cells (not recorded which). Here the CDR3 reads CATSRDGNQGGYYGYTF.